This T cell receptor beta chain was recovered during a study of T cell changes during pregnancy in multiple sclerosis. The repertoire was sequenced with immunoSEQ multiplex PCR; TCRdb's copy has only in-frame clones and lacks some. The data show more than 50,000 clones, around 94% seen once. V lost 5 bases, J lost 8 bases, and 10 bases stayed unmatched. Germline V CDR1 and CDR2: SEHNR, FQNEAQ (reference sequence). The CDR3 loop spans 14 amino acids. The chain links TRBV7-9 to TRBJ1-2, with TRBD1 matching 8 bases. The sample was CD8+ T cells from peripheral blood mononuclear cells, taken after pregnancy. This receptor was obtained from a female donor with multiple sclerosis, enrolled in a pregnancy study. The CDR3 bases are TGTGCCAGCAGCGGCGGGGACAGGATGTTCGGCTACACCTTC. Translation: CASSGGDRMFGYTF.